The rows below give T cell receptor beta chains drawn from one sample of a study of blood T cell repertoires in COVID-19. Assay: immunoSEQ multiplex PCR; the TCRdb copy retains only in-frame clones and omits some. The data contain 150,000 to 200,000 clones, 76% of them singletons. The sequenced sample consisted of PBMCs or T cells enriched from blood (not recorded which). These receptors all stem from a woman between 45 and 60 years old with acute COVID-19. Both conserved end residues are part of each CDR3. D genes are given only for firm matches. Expanded clones are given a class, and other clones once, few, many or no size at all.

abundance,d_gene,j_gene,v_gene,CDR3nt,CDR3aa
-,TRBD1,TRBJ1-6,TRBV5-1,TGCGCCAGCAGCTTGGACCCGGGACAGGGTACTAATTCACCCCTCCACTTT,CASSLDPGQGTNSPLHF
-,TRBD1,TRBJ2-1,TRBV7-6,TGTGCCACCAGTCGAGGACAGGGGTACCATGAGCAGTTCTTC,CATSRGQGYHEQFF
-,TRBD2,TRBJ2-3,TRBV5-6,TGTGCCAGCAGCGGGCGGGGGGGAGCCACAGATACGCAGTATTTT,CASSGRGGATDTQYF
-,TRBD1,TRBJ1-1,TRBV3-1/TRBV3-2,TGTGCCAGCAGCCCCGGACAGGGAGGAGGTCTGAACACTGAAGCTTTCTTT,CASSPGQGGGLNTEAFF
-,TRBD1,TRBJ1-5,TRBV6-1,TGTGCCAGCAGCCACCAGGGGGCGGGTCAGCCCCAGCATTTT,CASSHQGAGQPQHF
-,-,TRBJ2-3,TRBV7-2,TGTGCCAGCAGCCTGGAGTTGGCGTATACAGATACGCAGTATTTT,CASSLELAYTDTQYF
-,-,TRBJ1-4,TRBV11-2,TGTGCCAGTTATAAGAGGGAGATTGGCCAAACTAATGAAAAACTGTTTTTT,CASYKREIGQTNEKLFF
-,TRBD1,TRBJ1-1,TRBV6-5,TGTGCCAGCAGTTACTCGACACAGGGGAAGGGTGAAGCTTTCTTT,CASSYSTQGKGEAFF
-,-,TRBJ2-2,TRBV3-1/TRBV3-2,TGTGCCAGCAGCCCAGGGACACCCGGGGAGCTGTTTTTT,CASSPGTPGELFF
-,TRBD1,TRBJ2-1,TRBV14,TGTGCCAGCAGCCAAGTCGGGACAGGGGGTTACAATGAGCAGTTCTTC,CASSQVGTGGYNEQFF
once,-,TRBJ1-1,TRBV7-9,TGTGCCAGCAGCGCCCTAAGGGGGTTGGGTAACACTGAAGCTTTCTTT,CASSALRGLGNTEAFF
-,-,TRBJ1-1,TRBV14,TGTGCCAGCAGCACCCGGTTAAACACTGAAGCTTTCTTT,CASSTRLNTEAFF
-,-,TRBJ1-2,TRBV30,TGTGCCTGGAGTGTACCCCCGGTGGTGGATGGCTACACCTTC,CAWSVPPVVDGYTF
few,TRBD1,TRBJ1-2,TRBV6-4,TGTGCCAGCAGTGGTGGACAGGGTCGTGGCTACACCTTC,CASSGGQGRGYTF
few,-,TRBJ1-5,TRBV5-8,TGTGCCAGCAGCTTGGACCGCGGTCAGCCCCAGCATTTT,CASSLDRGQPQHF
-,-,TRBJ2-2,TRBV7-9,TGTGCCAGCAGCCCCCGAGTGTCAGGCCCCGCGAACACCGGGGAGCTGTTTTTT,CASSPRVSGPANTGELFF
-,-,TRBJ1-3,TRBV19,TGTGCCAGTCGGTCTGGAAACACCATATATTTT,CASRSGNTIYF